This TCR beta chain was observed in a study of memory CD4+ T cells and cytomegalovirus serostatus. Single viable CD3+CD4+CD8-CD45RO+ cells were sorted as the memory CD4+ T cells. Serostatus was set by detecting CMV pp150, pp28, p38, p52 IgG. After thawing, CD4+ T cells were positively selected. Some clones are missing from TCRdb's copy, which holds only in-frame ones; the method was immunoSEQ multiplex PCR. The table lists about 40,000 clones, around 80% of them singletons. The length of the CDR3 is 14 residues. CDR1 is SGHVS, CDR2 FNYEAQ, per germline. V was trimmed by 5 bases and J by 5 bases, leaving 12 bases between them.

The chain employs TRBV7-6 and TRBJ2-2, with D possibly called TRBD1 or TRBD2 (5 bases each). Sequencing was performed on memory CD4+ T cells from blood. This receptor was taken from an adult in good health and CMV-seronegative. CDR3 nucleotide sequence: TGTGCCAGCAGCCTACGGGACGGAACCGGGGAGCTGTTTTTT. It yields the protein CASSLRDGTGELFF.